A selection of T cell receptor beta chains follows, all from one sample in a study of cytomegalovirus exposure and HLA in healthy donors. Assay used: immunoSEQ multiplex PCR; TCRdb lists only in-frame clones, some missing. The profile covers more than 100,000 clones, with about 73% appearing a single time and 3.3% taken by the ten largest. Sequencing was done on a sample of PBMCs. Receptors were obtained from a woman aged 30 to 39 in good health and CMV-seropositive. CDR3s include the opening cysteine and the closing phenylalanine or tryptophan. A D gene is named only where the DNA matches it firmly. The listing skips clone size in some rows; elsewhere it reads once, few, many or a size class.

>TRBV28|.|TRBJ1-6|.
TGTGCCAGCAGTTTATGGGGCAGCTCCTATAATTCACCCCTCCACTTT
CASSLWGSSYNSPLHF
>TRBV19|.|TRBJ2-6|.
TGTGCCAGTAGTATCTCCCCCAGCTCTGGGGCCAACGTCCTGACTTTC
CASSISPSSGANVLTF
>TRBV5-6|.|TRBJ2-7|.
TGTGCCAGCAGCTCAGGTGCGGGGGCAGTTTACGAGCAGTACTTC
CASSSGAGAVYEQYF
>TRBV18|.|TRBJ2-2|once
TGTGCCAGCTCGCGTCAGGGGAACACCGGGGAGCTGTTTTTT
CASSRQGNTGELFF
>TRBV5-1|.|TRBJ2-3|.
TGCGCCAGCAGCTTTCAGCGAGATACGCAGTATTTT
CASSFQRDTQYF
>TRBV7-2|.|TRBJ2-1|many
TGTGCCAGCAGGGTCGGGGGGCGGAATGAGCAGTTCTTC
CASRVGGRNEQFF
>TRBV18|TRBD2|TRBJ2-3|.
TGTGCCGGCTCACCCAAGGGACTAGCGATGGATACGCAGTATTTT
CAGSPKGLAMDTQYF
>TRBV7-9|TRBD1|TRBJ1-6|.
TGTGCCAGCAGCTTAGCCCTACAGGGGACCTCCTATAATTCACCCCTCCACTTT
CASSLALQGTSYNSPLHF
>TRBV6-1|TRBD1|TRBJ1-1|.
TGTGCCAGCAGGTCGACAGGGAAGACTGAAGCTTTCTTT
CASRSTGKTEAFF
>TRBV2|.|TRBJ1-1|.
TGTGCCAGCACCAAGACCCTGGGAGACACTGAAGCTTTCTTT
CASTKTLGDTEAFF